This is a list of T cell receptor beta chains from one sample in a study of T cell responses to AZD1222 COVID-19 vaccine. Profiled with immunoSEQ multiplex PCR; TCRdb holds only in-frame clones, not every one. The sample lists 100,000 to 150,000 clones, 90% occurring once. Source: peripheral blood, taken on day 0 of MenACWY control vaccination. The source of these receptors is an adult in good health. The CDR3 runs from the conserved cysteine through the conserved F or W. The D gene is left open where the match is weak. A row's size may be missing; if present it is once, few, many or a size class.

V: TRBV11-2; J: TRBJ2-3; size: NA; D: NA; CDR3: CASSLVGANTQYF; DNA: TGTGCCAGCAGCTTAGTCGGGGCTAATACGCAGTATTTT
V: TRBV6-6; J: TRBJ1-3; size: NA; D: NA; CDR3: CASSYHGRTGNTIYF; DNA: TGTGCCAGCAGTTATCATGGACGGACCGGAAACACCATATATTTT
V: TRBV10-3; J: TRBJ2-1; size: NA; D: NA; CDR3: CAISAGDPSYNEQFF; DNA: TGTGCCATCAGTGCGGGAGACCCTTCCTACAATGAGCAGTTCTTC
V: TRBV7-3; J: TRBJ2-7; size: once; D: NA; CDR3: CASSPGDSNEPYEQYF; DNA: TGTGCCAGCAGCCCAGGCGACTCAAACGAACCCTACGAGCAGTACTTC
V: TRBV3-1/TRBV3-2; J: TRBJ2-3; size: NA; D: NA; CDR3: CASRDAGTDTQYF; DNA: TGTGCCAGCAGAGATGCGGGCACAGATACGCAGTATTTT
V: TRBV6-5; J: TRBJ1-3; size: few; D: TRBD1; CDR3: CASRLDRGMNTIYF; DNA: TGTGCCAGCAGACTAGACAGGGGGATGAACACCATATATTTT
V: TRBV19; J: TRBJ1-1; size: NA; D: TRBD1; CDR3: CASSLTPGTGKRDTEAFF; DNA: TGTGCCAGTAGCCTAACTCCGGGGACAGGGAAAAGGGACACTGAAGCTTTCTTT
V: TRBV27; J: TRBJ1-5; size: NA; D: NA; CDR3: CASSPRPGFNQPQHF; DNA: TGTGCCAGCAGTCCCCGACCGGGGTTCAATCAGCCCCAGCATTTT
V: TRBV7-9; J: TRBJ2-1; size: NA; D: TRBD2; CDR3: CASSLWTSGVYNEQFF; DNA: TGTGCCAGCAGCTTATGGACTAGCGGAGTTTACAATGAGCAGTTCTTC
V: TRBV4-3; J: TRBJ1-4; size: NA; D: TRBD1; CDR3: CASSPGTGRNEKLFF; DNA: TGCGCCAGCAGCCCCGGGACAGGGCGGAATGAAAAACTGTTTTTT
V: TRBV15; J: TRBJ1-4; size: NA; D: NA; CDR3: CATSRDPPGVRINEKLFF; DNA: TGTGCCACCAGCAGAGACCCCCCCGGTGTACGGATTAATGAAAAACTGTTTTTT
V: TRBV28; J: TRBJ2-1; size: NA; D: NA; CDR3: CASSLNRRGHSYNEQFF; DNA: TGTGCCAGCAGTTTAAATCGACGGGGCCACTCCTACAATGAGCAGTTCTTC
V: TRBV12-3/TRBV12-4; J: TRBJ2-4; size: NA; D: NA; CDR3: CASCGLAKNIQYF; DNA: TGTGCCAGCTGCGGACTAGCCAAAAACATTCAGTACTTC
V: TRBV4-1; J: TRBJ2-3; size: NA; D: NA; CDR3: CASSHPPYLGRRLPDTQYF; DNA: TGCGCCAGCAGCCACCCTCCGTATCTAGGGCGACGCCTTCCAGATACGCAGTATTTT
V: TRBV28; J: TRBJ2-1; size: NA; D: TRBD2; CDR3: CASSSPPTSGMFF; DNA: TGTGCCAGCAGTTCACCCCCCACTAGCGGGATGTTCTTC
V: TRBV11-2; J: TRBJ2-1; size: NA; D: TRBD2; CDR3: CASSHGLAGLPEGFF; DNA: TGTGCCAGCAGTCACGGACTAGCGGGGCTCCCTGAAGGGTTCTTC
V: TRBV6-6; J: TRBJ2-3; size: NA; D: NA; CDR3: CAHGDPPTDTQYF; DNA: TGTGCCCACGGGGACCCCCCCACAGATACGCAGTATTTT
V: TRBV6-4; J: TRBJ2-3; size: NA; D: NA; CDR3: CASSAQGGDLYTQYF; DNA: TGTGCCAGCAGCGCACAAGGCGGGGATCTGTATACGCAGTATTTT
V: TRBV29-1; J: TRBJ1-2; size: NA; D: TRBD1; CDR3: CSVEGQGGSYGYTF; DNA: TGCAGCGTCGAGGGCCAGGGGGGATCCTATGGCTACACCTTC
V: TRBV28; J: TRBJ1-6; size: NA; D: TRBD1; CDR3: CASEAGTGGDSPLHF; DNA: TGTGCCAGCGAAGCCGGGACAGGGGGCGATTCACCCCTCCACTTT
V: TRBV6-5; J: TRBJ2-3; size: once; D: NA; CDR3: CASKSPNTGTDTQYF; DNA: TGTGCCAGCAAGTCCCCCAATACGGGCACAGATACGCAGTATTTT
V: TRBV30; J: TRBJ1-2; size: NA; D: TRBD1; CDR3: CAWRQGLDGYTF; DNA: TGTGCCTGGAGACAGGGGTTGGATGGCTACACCTTC
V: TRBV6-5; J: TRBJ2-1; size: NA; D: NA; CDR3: CASSYNEQFF; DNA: TGTGCCAGCTCCTACAATGAGCAGTTCTTC
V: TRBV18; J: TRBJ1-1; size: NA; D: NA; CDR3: CASSPDNGNTEAFF; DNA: TGTGCCAGCTCACCAGACAATGGGAACACTGAAGCTTTCTTT
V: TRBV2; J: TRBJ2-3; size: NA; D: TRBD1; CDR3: CASSEQGVDTDTQYF; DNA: TGTGCCAGCAGTGAACAGGGGGTCGACACAGATACGCAGTATTTT
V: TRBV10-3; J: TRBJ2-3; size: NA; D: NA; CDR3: CAISGATVGRGTDTQYF; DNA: TGTGCCATCAGCGGAGCTACCGTGGGAAGGGGCACAGATACGCAGTATTTT
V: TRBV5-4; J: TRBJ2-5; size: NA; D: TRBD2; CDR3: CASSSGLAGGLQETQYF; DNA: TGTGCCAGCAGCTCAGGACTAGCGGGGGGGCTCCAAGAGACCCAGTACTTC
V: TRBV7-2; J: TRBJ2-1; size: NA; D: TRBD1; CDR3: CASSIGGPWAGYDNEQFF; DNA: TGTGCCAGCAGCATAGGGGGCCCTTGGGCTGGATACGACAATGAGCAGTTCTTC
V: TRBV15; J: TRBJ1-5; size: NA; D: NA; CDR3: CATSRGMTASNQPQHF; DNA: TGTGCCACCAGCAGGGGAATGACAGCTAGCAATCAGCCCCAGCATTTT
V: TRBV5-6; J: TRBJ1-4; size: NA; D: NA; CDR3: CASSLWVTNEKLFF; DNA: TGTGCCAGCAGCTTGTGGGTGACTAATGAAAAACTGTTTTTT
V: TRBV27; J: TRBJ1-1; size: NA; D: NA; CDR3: CASTRGLNTEAFF; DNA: TGTGCCAGCACTCGGGGTTTAAACACTGAAGCTTTCTTT
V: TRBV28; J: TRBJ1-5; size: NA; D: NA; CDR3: CASSFYRTAIQPQHF; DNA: TGTGCCAGCAGTTTTTATCGGACGGCAATACAACCCCAGCATTTT
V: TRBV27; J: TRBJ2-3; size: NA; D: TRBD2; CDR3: CASNRGTSGFQTQYF; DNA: TGTGCCAGCAACAGAGGGACTAGCGGGTTCCAAACGCAGTATTTT
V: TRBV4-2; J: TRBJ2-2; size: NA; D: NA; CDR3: CASSQDINTGELFF; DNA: TGTGCCAGCAGCCAAGACATTAACACCGGGGAGCTGTTTTTT
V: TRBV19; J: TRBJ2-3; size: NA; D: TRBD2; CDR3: CASSISPSGEDTQYF; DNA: TGTGCCAGTAGTATTAGTCCTAGCGGGGAGGATACGCAGTATTTT
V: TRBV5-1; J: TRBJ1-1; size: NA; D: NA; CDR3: CASSVQGGTEAFF; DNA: TGCGCCAGCAGCGTACAGGGTGGGACTGAAGCTTTCTTT
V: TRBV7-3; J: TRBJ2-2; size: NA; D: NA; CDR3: CASSSRHPRSTGELFF; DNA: TGTGCCAGCAGCTCCCGACACCCACGTAGCACCGGGGAGCTGTTTTTT
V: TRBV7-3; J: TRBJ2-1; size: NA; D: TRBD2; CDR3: CASRPTGTSGRVSYNEQFF; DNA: TGTGCCAGCAGGCCAACCGGGACTAGCGGGAGGGTATCCTACAATGAGCAGTTCTTC
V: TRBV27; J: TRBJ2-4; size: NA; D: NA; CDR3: CASSTRGAKNIQYF; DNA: TGTGCCAGCAGTACTAGGGGGGCCAAAAACATTCAGTACTTC
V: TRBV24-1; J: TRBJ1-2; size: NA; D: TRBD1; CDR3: CATSDQYQTGKYGYTF; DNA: TGTGCCACCAGTGATCAGTACCAGACAGGGAAATATGGCTACACCTTC
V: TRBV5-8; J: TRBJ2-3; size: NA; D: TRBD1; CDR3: CASSLGTGAVADTQYF; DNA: TGTGCCAGCAGCTTAGGGACAGGGGCGGTCGCAGATACGCAGTATTTT
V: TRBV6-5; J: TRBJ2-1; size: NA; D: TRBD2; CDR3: CASSHGGSEQFF; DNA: TGTGCCAGCAGTCACGGGGGGAGTGAGCAGTTCTTC
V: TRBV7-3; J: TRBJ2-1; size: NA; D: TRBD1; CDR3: CASSADRGHYNEQFF; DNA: TGTGCCAGCAGCGCCGACAGGGGGCATTACAATGAGCAGTTCTTC
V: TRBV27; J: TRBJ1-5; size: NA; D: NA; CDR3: CASSLSGHTLYSNQPQHF; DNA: TGTGCCAGCAGTTTATCGGGACATACCCTCTATAGCAATCAGCCCCAGCATTTT
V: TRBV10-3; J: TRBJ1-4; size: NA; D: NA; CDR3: CAISGQGAREKLFF; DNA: TGTGCCATCAGTGGCCAGGGCGCAAGGGAAAAACTGTTTTTT
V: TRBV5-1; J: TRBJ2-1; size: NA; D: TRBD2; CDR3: CASTGRGTDYNEQFF; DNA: TGCGCCAGCACGGGGCGGGGGACGGATTACAATGAGCAGTTCTTC
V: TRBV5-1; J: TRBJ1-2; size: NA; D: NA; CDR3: CASSFETEIYGYTF; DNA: TGCGCCAGCAGCTTCGAGACAGAGATCTATGGCTACACCTTC
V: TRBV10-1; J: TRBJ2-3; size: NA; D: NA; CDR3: CASSWTSTDTQYF; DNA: TGCGCCAGCAGTTGGACTAGCACAGATACGCAGTATTTT
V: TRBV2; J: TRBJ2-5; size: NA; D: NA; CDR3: CASSTGYRETQYF; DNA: TGTGCCAGCAGTACAGGGTATCGAGAGACCCAGTACTTC
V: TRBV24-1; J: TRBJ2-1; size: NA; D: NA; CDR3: CATSVPGVSGNEQFF; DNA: TGTGCCACCAGTGTACCAGGGGTCTCTGGCAATGAGCAGTTCTTC
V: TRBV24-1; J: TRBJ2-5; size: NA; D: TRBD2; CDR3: CATSPSGSYQETQYF; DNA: TGTGCCACCAGCCCTAGCGGCTCGTACCAAGAGACCCAGTACTTC
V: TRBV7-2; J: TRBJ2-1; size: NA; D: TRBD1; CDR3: CASSLARTGGEQFF; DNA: TGTGCCAGCAGCTTAGCCCGGACAGGCGGCGAGCAGTTCTTC
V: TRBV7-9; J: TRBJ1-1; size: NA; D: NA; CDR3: CASSLAVHTEAFF; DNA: TGTGCCAGCAGCTTAGCAGTACACACTGAAGCTTTCTTT
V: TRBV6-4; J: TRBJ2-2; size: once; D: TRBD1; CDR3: CASSDSRQGNTGELFF; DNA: TGTGCCAGCAGTGACTCCAGACAGGGTAACACCGGGGAGCTGTTTTTT
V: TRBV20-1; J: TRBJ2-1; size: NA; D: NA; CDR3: CSATIDEQFF; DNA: TGCAGTGCTACTATAGATGAGCAGTTCTTC
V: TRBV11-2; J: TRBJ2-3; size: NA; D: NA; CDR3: CASSFGTDTQYF; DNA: TGTGCCAGCAGTTTCGGCACAGATACGCAGTATTTT
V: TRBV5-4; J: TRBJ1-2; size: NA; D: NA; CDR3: CASSAVDIHTF; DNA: TGTGCCAGCAGCGCGGTTGATATTCACACCTTC
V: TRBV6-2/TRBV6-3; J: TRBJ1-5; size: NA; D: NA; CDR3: CASSYSGNRNQPQHF; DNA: TGTGCCAGCAGTTATTCAGGGAACCGCAATCAGCCCCAGCATTTT
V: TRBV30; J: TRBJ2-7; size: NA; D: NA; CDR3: CAWSWQARVYEQYF; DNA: TGTGCCTGGTCCTGGCAGGCACGGGTCTACGAGCAGTACTTC
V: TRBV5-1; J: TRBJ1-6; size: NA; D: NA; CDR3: CASSERRGNSPLHF; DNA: TGCGCCAGCAGCGAGAGACGGGGAAATTCACCCCTCCACTTT